Included here is one T cell receptor beta chain sequence, with context. The CDR3 is 15 amino acids. V shed 2 bases, J shed 9 bases, and the junction held 5 bases outside the gene matches. Germline V lookup: CDR1 WNHNN, CDR2 SYGVQD (reference sequence). The source of the sample is a study of blood T cell repertoires in COVID-19. Original methodology: For nucleated cells, counts were estimated from reference gene primer amplification. Here immunoSEQ multiplex PCR was the method, and the copy in TCRdb shows in-frame clones only, minus some. V, J and clone size were drawn from that table, and D and trimming were deduced from the DNA. The data contain approximately 170,000 clones, around 84% of them singletons. Seattle patients were enrolled while actively infected and followed longitudinally.

The TCR was taken from an elderly woman with COVID-19, enrolled during active disease. Sequencing was performed on peripheral blood. The rearrangement links TRBV10-1 to TRBJ2-1; 12 positions match TRBD2. The CDR3, as DNA: TGCGCCAGCAGTGAGGTCCTAGCGGGAGGGGTTGAGCAGTTCTTC. This sequence encodes CASSEVLAGGVEQFF.